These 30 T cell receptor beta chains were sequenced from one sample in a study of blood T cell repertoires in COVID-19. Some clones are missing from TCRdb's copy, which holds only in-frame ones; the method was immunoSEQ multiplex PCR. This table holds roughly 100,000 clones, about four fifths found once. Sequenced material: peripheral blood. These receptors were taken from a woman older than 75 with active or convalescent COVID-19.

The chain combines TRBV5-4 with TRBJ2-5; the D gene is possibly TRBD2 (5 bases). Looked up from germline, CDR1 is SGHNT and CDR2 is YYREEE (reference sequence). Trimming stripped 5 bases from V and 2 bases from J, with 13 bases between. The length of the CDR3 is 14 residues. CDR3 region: CASSPGGSQETQYF. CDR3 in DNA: TGTGCCAGCAGTCCCGGCGGGTCGCAAGAGACCCAGTACTTC.

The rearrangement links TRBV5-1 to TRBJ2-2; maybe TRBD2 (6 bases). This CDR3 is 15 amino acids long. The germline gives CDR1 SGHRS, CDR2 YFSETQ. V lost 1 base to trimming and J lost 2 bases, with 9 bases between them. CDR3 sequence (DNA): TGCGCCAGCAGCTTGTCAGCGGGCAACACCGGGGAGCTGTTTTTT. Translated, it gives CASSLSAGNTGELFF.

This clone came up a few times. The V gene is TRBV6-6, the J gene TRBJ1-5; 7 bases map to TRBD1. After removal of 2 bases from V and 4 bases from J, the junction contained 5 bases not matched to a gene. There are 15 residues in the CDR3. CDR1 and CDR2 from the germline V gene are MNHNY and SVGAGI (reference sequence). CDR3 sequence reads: CASSYGTELNQPQHF. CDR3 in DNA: TGTGCCAGCAGTTACGGGACAGAGCTAAATCAGCCCCAGCATTTT.

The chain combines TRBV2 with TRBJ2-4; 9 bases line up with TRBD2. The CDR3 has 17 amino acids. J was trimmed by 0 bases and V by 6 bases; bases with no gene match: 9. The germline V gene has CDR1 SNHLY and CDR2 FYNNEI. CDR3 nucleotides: TGTGCCAGCAGAACGGGACTAGCCGAAAGAGCCAAAAACATTCAGTACTTC. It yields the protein CASRTGLAERAKNIQYF.

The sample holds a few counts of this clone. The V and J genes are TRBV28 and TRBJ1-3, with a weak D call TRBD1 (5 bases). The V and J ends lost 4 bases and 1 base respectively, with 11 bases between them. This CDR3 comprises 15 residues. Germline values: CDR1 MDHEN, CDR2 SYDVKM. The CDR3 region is CASSSPGYSGNTIYF. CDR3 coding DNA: TGTGCCAGCAGTTCCCCAGGGTATTCTGGAAACACCATATATTTT.

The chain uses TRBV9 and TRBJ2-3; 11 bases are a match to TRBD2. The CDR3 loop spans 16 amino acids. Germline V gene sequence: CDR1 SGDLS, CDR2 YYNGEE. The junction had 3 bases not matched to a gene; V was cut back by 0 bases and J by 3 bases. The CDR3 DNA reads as TGTGCCAGCAGCGTAGAGGCTAGCGGGGGGACAGATACGCAGTATTTT. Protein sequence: CASSVEASGGTDTQYF.

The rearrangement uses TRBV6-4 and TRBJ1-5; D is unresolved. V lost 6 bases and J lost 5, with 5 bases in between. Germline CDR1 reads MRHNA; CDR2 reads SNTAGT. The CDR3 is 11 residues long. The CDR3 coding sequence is TGTGCCAGCAGAATAGATCAGCCCCAGCATTTT. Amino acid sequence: CASRIDQPQHF.

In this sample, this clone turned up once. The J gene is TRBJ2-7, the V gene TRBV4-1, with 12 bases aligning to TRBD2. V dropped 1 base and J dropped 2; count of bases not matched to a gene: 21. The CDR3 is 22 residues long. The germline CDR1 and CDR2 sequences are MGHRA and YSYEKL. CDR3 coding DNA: TGCGCCAGCAGCCAAGGCGGTAATCGAGGGACTAGCGGGTCCCATGCCCCCTACGAGCAGTACTTC. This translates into CASSQGGNRGTSGSHAPYEQYF.

Written as DNA, the CDR3 is TGTGCCAGCAGCGCACAGGCCTATGGCTACACCTTC. It yields the protein CASSAQAYGYTF. The V and J genes are TRBV28 and TRBJ1-2; a possible D gene is TRBD1 (5 bases). This CDR3 has 12 residues. The V end was cut by 6 bases, the J end by 4 bases, with 9 bases between. CDR1 and CDR2 from the germline V gene are MDHEN and SYDVKM.

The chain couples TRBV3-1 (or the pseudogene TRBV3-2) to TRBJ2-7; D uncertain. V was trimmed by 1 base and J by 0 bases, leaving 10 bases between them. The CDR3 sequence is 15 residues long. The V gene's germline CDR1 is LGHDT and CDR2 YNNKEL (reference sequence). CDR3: CASSQVAATSYEQYF. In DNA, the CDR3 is TGTGCCAGCAGCCAAGTGGCGGCCACCTCCTACGAGCAGTACTTC.

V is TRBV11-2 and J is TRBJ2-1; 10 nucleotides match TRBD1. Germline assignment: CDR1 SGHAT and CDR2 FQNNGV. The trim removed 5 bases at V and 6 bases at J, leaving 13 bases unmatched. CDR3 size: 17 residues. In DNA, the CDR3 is TGTGCCAGCAGCCGACAACCCGGGACAGGGGTGGTCAATGAGCAGTTCTTC. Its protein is CASSRQPGTGVVNEQFF.

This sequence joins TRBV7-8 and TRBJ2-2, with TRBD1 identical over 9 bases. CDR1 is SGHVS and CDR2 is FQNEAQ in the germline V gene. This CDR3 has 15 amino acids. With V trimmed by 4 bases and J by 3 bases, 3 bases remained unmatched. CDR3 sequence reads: CASSYRDRDTGELFF. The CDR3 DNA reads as TGTGCCAGCAGCTACAGGGACAGGGACACCGGGGAGCTGTTTTTT.

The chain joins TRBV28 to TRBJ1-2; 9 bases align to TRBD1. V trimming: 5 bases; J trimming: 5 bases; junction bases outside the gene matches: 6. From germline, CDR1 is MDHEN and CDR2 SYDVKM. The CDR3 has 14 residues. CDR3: CASSPGTGTYGYTF. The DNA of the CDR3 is TGTGCCAGCAGTCCCGGGACAGGGACTTATGGCTACACCTTC.

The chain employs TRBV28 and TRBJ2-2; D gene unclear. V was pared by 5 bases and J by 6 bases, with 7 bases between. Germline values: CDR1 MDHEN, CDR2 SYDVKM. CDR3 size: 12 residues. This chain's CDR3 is CASSPGPGELFF. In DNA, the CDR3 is TGTGCCAGCAGTCCAGGTCCCGGGGAGCTGTTTTTT.

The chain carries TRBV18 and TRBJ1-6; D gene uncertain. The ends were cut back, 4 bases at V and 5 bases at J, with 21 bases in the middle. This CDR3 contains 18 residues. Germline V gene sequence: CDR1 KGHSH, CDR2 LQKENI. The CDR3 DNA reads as TGTGCCAGCTCACACCCGGGATCCGTACTAAGAGATAATTCACCCCTCCACTTT. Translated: CASSHPGSVLRDNSPLHF.

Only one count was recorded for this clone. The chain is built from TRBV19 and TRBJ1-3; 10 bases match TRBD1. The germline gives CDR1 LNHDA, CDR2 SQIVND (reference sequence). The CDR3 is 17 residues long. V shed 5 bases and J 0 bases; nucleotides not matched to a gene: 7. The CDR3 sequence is CASSSRTGGSSGNTIYF. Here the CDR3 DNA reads TGTGCCAGTAGTTCCCGGACAGGGGGAAGCTCTGGAAACACCATATATTTT.

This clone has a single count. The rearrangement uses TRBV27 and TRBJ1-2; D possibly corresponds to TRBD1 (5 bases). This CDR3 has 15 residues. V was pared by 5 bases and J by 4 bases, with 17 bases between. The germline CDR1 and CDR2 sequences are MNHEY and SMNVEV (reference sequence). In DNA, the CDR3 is TGTGCCAGCAGTCCCCGCTGGGGCGCCGCCTATGGCTACACCTTC. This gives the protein CASSPRWGAAYGYTF.

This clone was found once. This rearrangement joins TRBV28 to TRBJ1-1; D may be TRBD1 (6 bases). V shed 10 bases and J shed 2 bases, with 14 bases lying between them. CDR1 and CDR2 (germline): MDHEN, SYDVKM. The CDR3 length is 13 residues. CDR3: CATKQGLNTEAFF. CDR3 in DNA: TGTGCCACGAAACAGGGTTTAAACACTGAAGCTTTCTTT.

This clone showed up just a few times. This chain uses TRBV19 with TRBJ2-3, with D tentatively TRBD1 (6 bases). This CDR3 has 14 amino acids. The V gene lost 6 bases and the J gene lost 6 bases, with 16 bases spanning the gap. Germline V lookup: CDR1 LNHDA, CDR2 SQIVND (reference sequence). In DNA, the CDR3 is TGTGCCAGTAGGGGACAACCCTCCTTCGATACGCAGTATTTT. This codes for CASRGQPSFDTQYF.

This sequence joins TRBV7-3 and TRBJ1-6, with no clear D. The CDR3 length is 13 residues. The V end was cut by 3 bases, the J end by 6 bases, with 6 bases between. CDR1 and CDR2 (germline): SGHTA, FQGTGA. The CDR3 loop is CASSLELNSPLHF. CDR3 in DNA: TGTGCCAGCAGCTTGGAGCTTAATTCACCCCTCCACTTT.

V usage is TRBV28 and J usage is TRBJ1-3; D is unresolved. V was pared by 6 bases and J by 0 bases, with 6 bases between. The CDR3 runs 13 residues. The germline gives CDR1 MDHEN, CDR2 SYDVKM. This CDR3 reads CASRPDSGNTIYF. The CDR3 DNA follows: TGTGCCAGCAGACCAGACTCTGGAAACACCATATATTTT. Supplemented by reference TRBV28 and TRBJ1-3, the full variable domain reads DVKVTQSSRYLVKRTGEKVFLECVQDMDHENMFWYRQDPGLGLRLIYFSYDVKMKEKGDIPEGYSVSREKKERFSLILESASTNQTSMYLCASRPDSGNTIYFGEGSWLTVV.

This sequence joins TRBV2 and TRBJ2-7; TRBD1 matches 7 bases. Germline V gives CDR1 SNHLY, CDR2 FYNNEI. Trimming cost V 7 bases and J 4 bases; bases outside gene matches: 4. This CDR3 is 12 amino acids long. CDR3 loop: CASNGRGYEQYF. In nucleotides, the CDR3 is TGTGCCAGCAATGGCAGGGGGTACGAGCAGTACTTC.

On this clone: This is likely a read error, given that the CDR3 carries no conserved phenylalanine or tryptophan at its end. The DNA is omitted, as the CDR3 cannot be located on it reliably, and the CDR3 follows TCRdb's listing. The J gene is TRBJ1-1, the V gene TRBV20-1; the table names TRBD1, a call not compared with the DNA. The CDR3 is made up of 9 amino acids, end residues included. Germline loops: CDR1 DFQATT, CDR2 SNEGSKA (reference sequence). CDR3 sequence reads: CSAQGRGTL.

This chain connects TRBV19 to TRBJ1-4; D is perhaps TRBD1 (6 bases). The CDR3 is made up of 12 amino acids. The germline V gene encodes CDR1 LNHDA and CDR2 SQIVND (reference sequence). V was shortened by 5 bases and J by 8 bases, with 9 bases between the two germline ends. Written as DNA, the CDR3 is TGTGCCAGTAGTGACGGACAGGAAAAACTGTTTTTT. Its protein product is CASSDGQEKLFF.

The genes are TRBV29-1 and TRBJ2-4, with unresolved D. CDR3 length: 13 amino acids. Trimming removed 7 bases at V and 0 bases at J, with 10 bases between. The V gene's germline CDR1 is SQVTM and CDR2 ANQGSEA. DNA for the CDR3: TGCAGCGCCGAACGACTAGCCAAAAACATTCAGTACTTC. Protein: CSAERLAKNIQYF.

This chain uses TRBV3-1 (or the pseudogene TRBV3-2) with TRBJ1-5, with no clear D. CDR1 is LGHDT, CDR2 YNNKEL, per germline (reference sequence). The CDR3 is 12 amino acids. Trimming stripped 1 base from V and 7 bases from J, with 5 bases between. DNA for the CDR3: TGTGCCAGCAGCCAAGGAGGGCAGCCCCAGCATTTT. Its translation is CASSQGGQPQHF.

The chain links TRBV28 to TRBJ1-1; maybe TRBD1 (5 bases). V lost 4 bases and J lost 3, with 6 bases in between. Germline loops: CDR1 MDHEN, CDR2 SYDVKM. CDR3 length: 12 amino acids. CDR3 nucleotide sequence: TGTGCCAGCAGTTGGGGGGACACTGAAGCTTTCTTT. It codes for CASSWGDTEAFF. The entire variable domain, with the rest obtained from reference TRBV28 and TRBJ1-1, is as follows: DVKVTQSSRYLVKRTGEKVFLECVQDMDHENMFWYRQDPGLGLRLIYFSYDVKMKEKGDIPEGYSVSREKKERFSLILESASTNQTSMYLCASSWGDTEAFFGQGTRLTVV.

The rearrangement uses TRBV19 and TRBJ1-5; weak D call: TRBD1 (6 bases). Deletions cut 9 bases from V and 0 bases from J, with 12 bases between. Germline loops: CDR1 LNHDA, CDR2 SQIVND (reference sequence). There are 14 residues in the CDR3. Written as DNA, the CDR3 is TGTGCCAGCGGGACACTTAATAGCAATCAGCCCCAGCATTTT. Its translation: CASGTLNSNQPQHF.

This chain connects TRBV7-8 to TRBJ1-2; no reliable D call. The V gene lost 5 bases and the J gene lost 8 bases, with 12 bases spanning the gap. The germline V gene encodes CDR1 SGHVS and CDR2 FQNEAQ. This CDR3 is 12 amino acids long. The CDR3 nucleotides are TGTGCCAGCAGCCTATTTGTGGGCGGCTACACCTTC. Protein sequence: CASSLFVGGYTF.

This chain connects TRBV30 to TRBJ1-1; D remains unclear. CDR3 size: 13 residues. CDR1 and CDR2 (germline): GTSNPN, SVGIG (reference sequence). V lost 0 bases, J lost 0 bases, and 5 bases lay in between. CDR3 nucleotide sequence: TGTGCCTGGAGTGTACTACTGAACACTGAAGCTTTCTTT. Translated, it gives CAWSVLLNTEAFF.